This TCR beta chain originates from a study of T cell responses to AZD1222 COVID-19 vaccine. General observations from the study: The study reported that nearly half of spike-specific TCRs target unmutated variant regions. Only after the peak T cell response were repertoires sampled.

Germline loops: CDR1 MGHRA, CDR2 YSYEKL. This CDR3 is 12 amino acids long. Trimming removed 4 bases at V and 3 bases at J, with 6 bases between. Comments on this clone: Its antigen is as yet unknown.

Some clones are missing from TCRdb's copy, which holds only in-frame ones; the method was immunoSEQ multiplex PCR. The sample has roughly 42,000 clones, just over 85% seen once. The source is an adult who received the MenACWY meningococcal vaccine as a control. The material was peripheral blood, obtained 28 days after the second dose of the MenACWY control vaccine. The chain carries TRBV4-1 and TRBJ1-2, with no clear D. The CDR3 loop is CASSLGHYGYTF. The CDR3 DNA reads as TGCGCCAGCAGCCTCGGGCACTATGGCTACACCTTC.